These T cell receptor beta chains were read from a single sample in a study of shared clonotypes between healthy human individuals. The assay was immunoSEQ multiplex PCR, and TCRdb's table has in-frame clones only and misses some. In the table there are about 600,000 clones, about 95% of which are singletons. Sequencing used naive CD8+ T cells sorted from blood. The receptors here all came from a woman in her 30s in good health. CDR3s include the opening cysteine and the closing phenylalanine or tryptophan. A D gene is named only where the DNA matches it firmly. Clone size is given for some rows only: seen once, a few or many times, or a class if the clone is expanded.

>TRBV2|17|-|once|TRBJ2-3
CASLRGGGLSSTDTQYF
TGTGCCAGCCTGAGGGGAGGGGGCCTGTCTTCCACAGATACGCAGTATTTT
>TRBV2|15|TRBD1|-|TRBJ1-2
CASSQTGQGDYGYTF
TGTGCCAGCAGTCAAACTGGACAGGGGGACTATGGCTACACCTTC
>TRBV19|18|TRBD2|-|TRBJ2-1
CASSIPLAGDPSYNEQFF
TGTGCCAGTAGTATCCCCCTGGCGGGGGACCCATCCTACAATGAGCAGTTCTTC
>TRBV19|15|-|-|TRBJ1-5
CASSISRQLNQPQHF
TGTGCCAGTAGTATCTCGAGACAGTTAAATCAGCCCCAGCATTTT
>TRBV4-1|16|TRBD1|-|TRBJ1-1
CASSQDSWDRNTEAFF
TGCGCCAGCAGCCAAGATAGTTGGGACAGGAACACTGAAGCTTTCTTT
>TRBV29-1|17|TRBD2|-|TRBJ2-1
CSVVGPRAGVGDNEQFF
TGCAGCGTTGTGGGCCCCCGGGCGGGAGTGGGAGACAATGAGCAGTTCTTC
>TRBV5-1|16|TRBD1|-|TRBJ1-1
CASSAQGDRLNTEAFF
TGCGCCAGCAGCGCCCAAGGGGACAGGTTGAACACTGAAGCTTTCTTT
>TRBV28|13|-|-|TRBJ1-5
CASSITSNQPQHF
TGTGCCAGCAGTATAACATCGAATCAGCCCCAGCATTTT
>TRBV5-4|15|-|-|TRBJ2-7
CASSSGDRHHYEQYF
TGTGCCAGCAGCTCTGGAGACAGGCATCACTACGAGCAGTACTTC
>TRBV13|14|-|-|TRBJ2-1
CASSPTTEYNEQFF
TGTGCCAGCAGCCCAACAACAGAGTACAATGAGCAGTTCTTC
>TRBV25-1|11|-|-|TRBJ2-5
CASRTEETQYF
TGTGCCAGCAGGACCGAAGAGACCCAGTACTTC
>TRBV5-1|19|-|-|TRBJ2-1
CASSLHRGDSGSEHDEQFF
TGCGCCAGCAGCTTGCACAGGGGGGATAGCGGGAGTGAGCATGATGAGCAGTTCTTC
>TRBV4-1|15|-|-|TRBJ1-5
CASSQDTGSNQPQHF
TGCGCCAGCAGCCAAGATACGGGATCCAATCAGCCCCAGCATTTT
>TRBV19|12|-|-|TRBJ1-1
CASSLGLTEAFF
TGTGCCAGTAGCCTGGGGTTGACTGAAGCTTTCTTT
>TRBV15|13|-|-|TRBJ2-3
CATSRDMSDTQYF
TGTGCCACCAGCAGAGATATGTCCGATACGCAGTATTTT
>TRBV5-6|15|TRBD2|-|TRBJ2-1
CASSGTSGSTDEQFF
TGTGCCAGCAGCGGTACTAGCGGGAGCACCGATGAGCAGTTCTTC
>TRBV7-9|17|-|-|TRBJ2-1
CASSLDGATIPYNEQFF
TGTGCCAGCAGCTTAGACGGGGCTACGATACCTTACAATGAGCAGTTCTTC
>TRBV6-1|15|-|-|TRBJ2-7
CASSEKPTDYYEQYF
TGTGCCAGCAGTGAGAAGCCGACAGATTACTACGAGCAGTACTTC
>TRBV29-1|16|TRBD2|-|TRBJ2-1
CSVEDAAGRSYNEQFF
TGCAGCGTTGAAGATGCAGCGGGACGCTCCTACAATGAGCAGTTCTTC
>TRBV27|17|TRBD1|-|TRBJ2-2
CASSLSGTGVGPVELFF
TGTGCCAGCAGTTTATCCGGGACAGGGGTGGGGCCCGTGGAGCTGTTTTTT
>TRBV30|13|-|-|TRBJ2-7
CAWRGDPPYEQYF
TGTGCCTGGAGGGGGGACCCACCCTACGAGCAGTACTTC
>TRBV11-2|15|-|-|TRBJ2-7
CASSLEAGVTYEQYF
TGTGCCAGCAGCTTAGAGGCAGGGGTAACCTACGAGCAGTACTTC
>TRBV7-2|14|TRBD2|-|TRBJ2-7
CASRTSGATYEQYF
TGTGCCAGCAGAACTAGCGGAGCGACTTACGAGCAGTACTTC
>TRBV10-3|15|TRBD2|-|TRBJ2-7
CAITPGRADSYEQYF
TGTGCCATTACACCCGGGAGGGCAGACTCCTACGAGCAGTACTTC
>TRBV19|14|-|-|TRBJ1-4
CASSPGRRNEKLFF
TGTGCCAGCAGTCCCGGACGGAGAAATGAAAAACTGTTTTTT
>TRBV7-9|13|-|-|TRBJ1-3
CASSLDGGNTIYF
TGTGCCAGCAGCTTAGACGGTGGAAACACCATATATTTT
>TRBV5-1|18|-|-|TRBJ1-2
CASSSGGRSQVRNYGYTF
TGCGCCAGCAGCTCGGGCGGCAGGTCCCAAGTTCGAAACTATGGCTACACCTTC
>TRBV6-1|12|-|-|TRBJ1-1
CASTEGAMKAFF
TGTGCCAGCACGGAAGGAGCCATGAAAGCTTTCTTT
>TRBV4-1|15|TRBD1|-|TRBJ2-2
CASSHGTANTGELFF
TGCGCCAGCAGCCACGGGACAGCTAACACCGGGGAGCTGTTTTTT
>TRBV7-8|17|-|-|TRBJ2-5
CASSLYPTEKYQETQYF
TGTGCCAGCAGCTTATACCCGACAGAGAAGTACCAAGAGACCCAGTACTTC
>TRBV27|14|-|-|TRBJ1-2
CASSLRDGVNGYTF
TGTGCCAGCAGTCTTCGGGACGGAGTGAATGGCTACACCTTC
>TRBV2|16|TRBD2|-|TRBJ2-3
CASRAGGPGTADTQYF
TGTGCCAGCCGGGCGGGAGGGCCCGGGACGGCAGATACGCAGTATTTT
>TRBV19|17|TRBD2|-|TRBJ2-1
CASSGRLIAGTYNEQFF
TGTGCCAGTAGTGGTCGGCTTATAGCGGGAACCTACAATGAGCAGTTCTTC
>TRBV27|13|TRBD2|-|TRBJ2-7
CASRLAGSYEQYF
TGTGCCAGCCGTCTAGCGGGGTCGTACGAGCAGTACTTC
>TRBV19|11|-|few|TRBJ1-2
CASSGLYGYTF
TGTGCCAGTAGTGGCCTCTATGGCTACACCTTC
>TRBV29-1|13|-|-|TRBJ2-1
CSGEVDPGYEQFF
TGCAGCGGGGAGGTTGATCCGGGGTATGAGCAGTTCTTC
>TRBV19|11|-|-|TRBJ2-7
CASSIGAEQYF
TGTGCCAGTAGTATAGGGGCCGAGCAGTACTTC
>TRBV27|15|TRBD1|-|TRBJ1-2
CASSPGTGGNRGYTF
TGTGCCAGCAGTCCCGGGACAGGGGGCAATCGAGGCTACACCTTC
>TRBV7-9|14|TRBD2|-|TRBJ2-1
CASRPTSGFHEQFF
TGTGCCAGCAGACCCACTAGCGGGTTTCATGAGCAGTTCTTC
>TRBV19|15|-|-|TRBJ2-3
CASSIEGGHTDTQYF
TGTGCCAGTAGTATAGAGGGCGGTCACACAGATACGCAGTATTTT
>TRBV30|12|-|-|TRBJ2-7
CAWSPQYYEQYF
TGTGCCTGGAGTCCCCAGTATTACGAGCAGTACTTC
>TRBV7-6|12|-|-|TRBJ2-7
CATASESHEQYF
TGTGCCACCGCGTCGGAATCCCACGAGCAGTACTTC
>TRBV9|18|TRBD2|-|TRBJ2-1
CASSVGGPSGILYNEQFF
TGTGCCAGCAGCGTAGGCGGGCCTAGCGGGATTCTCTACAATGAGCAGTTCTTC
>TRBV4-1|14|-|-|TRBJ2-7
CASSQERGSYEQYF
TGCGCCAGCAGCCAAGAACGGGGTTCCTACGAGCAGTACTTC
>TRBV28|14|-|-|TRBJ2-2
CASSLSGGPGELFF
TGTGCCAGCAGTTTATCCGGGGGGCCCGGGGAGCTGTTTTTT
>TRBV27|11|-|-|TRBJ1-1
CASSFGTEAFF
TGTGCCAGCAGTTTTGGTACTGAAGCTTTCTTT
>TRBV2|15|TRBD2|-|TRBJ2-1
CASRWAGEGYNEQFF
TGTGCCAGCAGGTGGGCGGGAGAAGGCTACAATGAGCAGTTCTTC
>TRBV5-6|15|TRBD1|-|TRBJ1-1
CASTKPWGQDTEAFF
TGTGCCAGCACCAAGCCGTGGGGACAGGACACTGAAGCTTTCTTT
>TRBV6-1|17|TRBD2|-|TRBJ2-1
CASSDSGRGGSYNEQFF
TGTGCCAGCAGTGATAGCGGGAGGGGGGGCTCCTACAATGAGCAGTTCTTC
>TRBV5-5|14|-|-|TRBJ2-7
CASNSWAGAYEQYF
TGTGCCAGCAACTCCTGGGCAGGGGCCTACGAGCAGTACTTC
>TRBV7-2|16|-|-|TRBJ1-3
CASSLVGDSSGNTIYF
TGTGCCAGCAGCTTAGTCGGGGATAGCTCTGGAAACACCATATATTTT
>TRBV7-9|12|-|-|TRBJ2-1
CASSLGAREQFF
TGTGCCAGCAGCTTAGGGGCGCGGGAGCAGTTCTTC
>TRBV2|13|TRBD2|-|TRBJ2-2
CASRPGLVGELFF
TGTGCCAGCAGACCTGGACTAGTCGGGGAGCTGTTTTTT
>TRBV19|14|-|once|TRBJ2-3
CASSFGPGPDTQYF
TGTGCCAGTAGTTTTGGGCCGGGCCCAGATACGCAGTATTTT